This T cell receptor beta chain derives from a study of blood T cell repertoires in COVID-19. Study-level information: Whether acute or convalescent, the COVID-19 samples came from the United States, Italy and Spain. The cDNA or gDNA used as material had been derived from T cells, B-cell-depleted T cells, or PBMCs.

The germline V gene has CDR1 KGHSH and CDR2 LQKENI. Unmatched junction bases numbered 9, after V lost 3 bases and J lost 2 bases. CDR3 length equals 16 residues. In the original analysis: Estimates of nucleated cell counts were drawn from the amplification of reference gene primers. The table came from immunoSEQ multiplex PCR; TCRdb's copy has only in-frame clones and leaves some out. The V and J calls and clone size were taken over from that table, and D and trimming were inferred from the DNA. The sample has 18,000 or so clones, 80% seen once. Sequenced sample: peripheral blood. This rearrangement joins TRBV18 to TRBJ2-7, with 8 positions matching TRBD1. The clonotype comes from a man at least 80 years old with acute or convalescent COVID-19. CDR3 sequence reads: CASSPLSRTGPYEQYF. DNA of the CDR3: TGTGCCAGCTCACCTTTATCGCGGACAGGGCCCTACGAGCAGTACTTC.